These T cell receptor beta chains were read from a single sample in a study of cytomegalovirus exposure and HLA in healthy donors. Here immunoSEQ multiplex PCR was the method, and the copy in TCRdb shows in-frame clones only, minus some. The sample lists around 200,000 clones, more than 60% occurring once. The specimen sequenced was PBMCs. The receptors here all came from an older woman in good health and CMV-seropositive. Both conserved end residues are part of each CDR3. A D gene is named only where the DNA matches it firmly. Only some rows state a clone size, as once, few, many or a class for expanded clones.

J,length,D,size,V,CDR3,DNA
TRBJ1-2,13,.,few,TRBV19,CASSNRAGYGYTF,TGTGCCAGTAGTAACAGGGCGGGCTATGGCTACACCTTC
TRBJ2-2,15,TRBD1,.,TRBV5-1,CASSSGQGVTGELFF,TGCGCCAGCAGCTCGGGACAGGGGGTAACCGGGGAGCTGTTTTTT
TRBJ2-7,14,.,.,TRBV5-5,CASSFGGLSYEQYF,TGTGCCAGCAGCTTCGGGGGTCTCTCCTACGAGCAGTACTTC
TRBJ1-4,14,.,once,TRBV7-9,CASSQTGHNEKLFF,TGTGCCAGCAGCCAGACAGGCCATAATGAAAAACTGTTTTTT
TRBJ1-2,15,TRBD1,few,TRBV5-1,CASSFTGGTNYGYTF,TGCGCCAGCAGCTTTACAGGGGGTACTAACTATGGCTACACCTTC
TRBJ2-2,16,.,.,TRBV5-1,CASSPKGQTNTGELFF,TGCGCCAGCAGCCCTAAGGGACAAACGAACACCGGGGAGCTGTTTTTT
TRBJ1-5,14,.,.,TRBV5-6,CASSYGHGNQPQHF,TGTGCCAGCAGCTATGGACACGGCAATCAGCCCCAGCATTTT
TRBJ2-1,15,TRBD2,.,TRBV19,CASSGLAGGYNEQFF,TGTGCCAGTAGTGGACTAGCGGGAGGGTACAATGAGCAGTTCTTC
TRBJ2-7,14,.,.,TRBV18,CASSTTGSSYEQYF,TGTGCCAGCTCAACTACGGGGAGCTCCTACGAGCAGTACTTC
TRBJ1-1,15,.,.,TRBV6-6,CASSYSRGEGTEAFF,TGTGCCAGCAGTTACTCGAGAGGGGAGGGAACTGAAGCTTTCTTT
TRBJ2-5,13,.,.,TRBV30,CAWNGRVEETQYF,TGTGCCTGGAATGGCAGGGTTGAAGAGACCCAGTACTTC
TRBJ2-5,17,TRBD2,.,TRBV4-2,CASSRGDPSGSGQTQYF,TGTGCCAGCAGCCGAGGGGATCCTAGCGGGAGTGGACAGACCCAGTACTTC
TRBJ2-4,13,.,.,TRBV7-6,CASSLGSENIQYF,TGTGCCAGCAGCTTAGGATCAGAAAACATTCAGTACTTC
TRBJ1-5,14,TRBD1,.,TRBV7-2,CASSLADRGQPQHF,TGTGCCAGCAGCTTAGCGGACAGGGGGCAGCCCCAGCATTTT
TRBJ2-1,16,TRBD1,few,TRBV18,CASSPPGQGSYNEQFF,TGTGCCAGCTCACCGCCGGGACAGGGCTCCTACAATGAGCAGTTCTTC
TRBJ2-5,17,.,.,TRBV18,CASSPTRIGQIEKTQYF,TGTGCCAGCTCACCAACTAGAATAGGACAGATCGAGAAGACCCAGTACTTC
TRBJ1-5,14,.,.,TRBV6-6,CASSYSIVSQPQHF,TGTGCCAGCAGTTACTCGATAGTCTCTCAGCCCCAGCATTTT
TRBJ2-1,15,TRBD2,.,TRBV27,CASSKTTSGGNEQFF,TGTGCCAGCAGCAAGACGACTAGCGGGGGCAATGAGCAGTTCTTC
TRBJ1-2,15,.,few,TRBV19,CASSFRTEANYGYTF,TGTGCCAGTAGTTTCCGGACAGAAGCTAACTATGGCTACACCTTC
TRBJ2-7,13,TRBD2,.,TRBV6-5,CASRESSGTEQYF,TGTGCCAGCAGGGAGAGTAGCGGGACCGAGCAGTACTTC